A selection of T cell receptor beta chains follows, all from one sample in a study of blood T cell repertoires in COVID-19. Only in-frame clones appear in the TCRdb table, and some are missing; sequencing was by immunoSEQ multiplex PCR. The table records 220,000 or so clones, about four fifths of them present only once. Source material: peripheral blood. These receptors came from a woman aged 25 to 45 who had recovered from COVID-19. Both conserved end residues are part of each CDR3. D genes are given only for firm matches. Clone size is shown for a subset of rows, as once, few, many or a class of expanded clone.

CDR3: CASNLGTGSAYGYTF
DNA: TGTGCCAGTAACCTCGGGACAGGCAGTGCCTATGGCTACACCTTC
D: TRBD1
V: TRBV6-5
length: 15
size: NA
J: TRBJ1-2

CDR3: CASSLGTGEIKQYF
DNA: TGCGCCAGCAGCTTGGGGACAGGGGAAATCAAGCAGTACTTC
D: TRBD1
V: TRBV5-1
length: 14
size: NA
J: TRBJ2-7

CDR3: CASSHAASSYNEQFF
DNA: TGTGCCAGCAGCCATGCAGCGTCGTCCTACAATGAGCAGTTCTTC
D: NA
V: TRBV3-1/TRBV3-2
length: 15
size: NA
J: TRBJ2-1

CDR3: CASSLVGREQYF
DNA: TGTGCCAGCAGCCTGGTGGGCCGCGAGCAGTACTTC
D: NA
V: TRBV27
length: 12
size: NA
J: TRBJ2-7

CDR3: CAWSVSWTNYGYTF
DNA: TGTGCCTGGAGTGTTTCCTGGACAAACTATGGCTACACCTTC
D: NA
V: TRBV30
length: 14
size: NA
J: TRBJ1-2

CDR3: CASRVGLYLINEQFF
DNA: TGCGCCAGCAGGGTTGGACTTTACTTGATCAATGAGCAGTTCTTC
D: NA
V: TRBV10-2
length: 15
size: NA
J: TRBJ2-1

CDR3: CASSAPTPGGTQYF
DNA: TGTGCCAGCAGCGCCCCTACCCCGGGGGGTACGCAGTATTTT
D: TRBD2
V: TRBV11-2
length: 14
size: NA
J: TRBJ2-3

CDR3: CASSQGPEQYF
DNA: TGCGCCAGCAGCCAGGGGCCCGAGCAGTACTTC
D: NA
V: TRBV4-1
length: 11
size: NA
J: TRBJ2-7

CDR3: CAWSAGGELFF
DNA: TGTGCCTGGAGTGCCGGCGGGGAACTGTTTTTT
D: NA
V: TRBV30
length: 11
size: NA
J: TRBJ1-4

CDR3: CASSAEGIGELRNEQFF
DNA: TGTGCCAGCAGCGCGGAAGGTATCGGGGAACTAAGGAATGAGCAGTTCTTC
D: NA
V: TRBV7-9
length: 17
size: NA
J: TRBJ2-1

CDR3: CAWSHRGLDQPQHF
DNA: TGTGCCTGGTCCCACAGGGGTCTGGATCAGCCCCAGCATTTT
D: TRBD1
V: TRBV30
length: 14
size: once
J: TRBJ1-5

CDR3: CASSIVQGGNSPLHF
DNA: TGTGCCAGTAGTATCGTCCAGGGGGGAAATTCACCCCTCCACTTT
D: TRBD1
V: TRBV19
length: 15
size: NA
J: TRBJ1-6

CDR3: CASSFFAGSSYEQYF
DNA: TGTGCCAGCAGTTTTTTTGCGGGGAGCTCCTACGAGCAGTACTTC
D: NA
V: TRBV27
length: 15
size: NA
J: TRBJ2-7

CDR3: CASSFEGPYEQYF
DNA: TGTGCCAGCAGCTTCGAGGGCCCCTACGAGCAGTACTTC
D: NA
V: TRBV11-2
length: 13
size: NA
J: TRBJ2-7

CDR3: CASSPGGSSTDTQYF
DNA: TGTGCCAGCTCACCAGGCGGGAGCTCCACAGATACGCAGTATTTT
D: TRBD2
V: TRBV18
length: 15
size: NA
J: TRBJ2-3

CDR3: CASSLREVGRVGETQYF
DNA: TGCGCCAGCAGCTTGAGGGAGGTCGGGAGGGTCGGAGAGACCCAGTACTTC
D: TRBD2
V: TRBV5-1
length: 17
size: NA
J: TRBJ2-5

CDR3: CASSLDSAKGINQPQHF
DNA: TGTGCCAGCAGCTTAGATTCCGCCAAGGGGATCAATCAGCCCCAGCATTTT
D: NA
V: TRBV7-2
length: 17
size: few
J: TRBJ1-5

CDR3: CASNGDSTETQYF
DNA: TGTGCCAGCAATGGCGACTCCACAGAGACCCAGTACTTC
D: NA
V: TRBV25-1
length: 13
size: NA
J: TRBJ2-5

CDR3: CASSLGLAGDPYEQYF
DNA: TGTGCCAGCAGCCTGGGACTAGCGGGGGATCCCTACGAGCAGTACTTC
D: TRBD2
V: TRBV7-2
length: 16
size: NA
J: TRBJ2-7

CDR3: CASSVGTSGRSDEQFF
DNA: TGCGCCAGCAGCGTCGGGACTAGCGGGAGGAGCGATGAGCAGTTCTTC
D: TRBD2
V: TRBV5-1
length: 16
size: NA
J: TRBJ2-1

CDR3: CASSFLAGGKIDTQYF
DNA: TGTGCCAGTAGTTTCCTAGCGGGAGGGAAGATCGATACGCAGTATTTT
D: TRBD2
V: TRBV19
length: 16
size: NA
J: TRBJ2-3

CDR3: CASSPGQLNTEAFF
DNA: TGTGCCAGCAGCCCCGGACAGCTGAACACTGAAGCTTTCTTT
D: NA
V: TRBV9
length: 14
size: NA
J: TRBJ1-1

CDR3: CASSSTGGWGYTF
DNA: TGTGCCAGCAGCTCGACAGGGGGTTGGGGCTACACCTTC
D: TRBD1
V: TRBV13
length: 13
size: NA
J: TRBJ1-2

CDR3: CASSLSQGPYEQYF
DNA: TGTGCCAGCAGCTTGTCCCAGGGCCCCTACGAGCAGTACTTC
D: NA
V: TRBV5-5
length: 14
size: NA
J: TRBJ2-7

CDR3: CASSAQGASTDTQYF
DNA: TGTGCCAGCAGTGCTCAGGGGGCGAGCACAGATACGCAGTATTTT
D: TRBD1
V: TRBV2
length: 15
size: NA
J: TRBJ2-3

CDR3: CAWSMNRGSYEQYF
DNA: TGTGCCTGGAGTATGAACCGGGGTTCCTACGAGCAGTACTTC
D: NA
V: TRBV30
length: 14
size: NA
J: TRBJ2-7

CDR3: CASSGPGTAFEAFF
DNA: TGTGCCAGCAGCGGACCCGGGACAGCTTTTGAAGCTTTCTTT
D: TRBD1
V: TRBV3-1/TRBV3-2
length: 14
size: NA
J: TRBJ1-1

CDR3: CASSLRRDSYYNSPLHF
DNA: TGTGCCAGCAGTTTACGCCGGGACAGTTACTATAATTCACCCCTCCACTTT
D: TRBD1
V: TRBV27
length: 17
size: NA
J: TRBJ1-6

CDR3: CASSQAGSQLFF
DNA: TGTGCCAGCAGCCAAGCAGGGTCGCAGCTGTTTTTT
D: NA
V: TRBV3-1/TRBV3-2
length: 12
size: NA
J: TRBJ2-2

CDR3: CASAKEVRETQYF
DNA: TGCGCCAGCGCAAAGGAGGTTCGGGAGACCCAGTACTTC
D: NA
V: TRBV5-1
length: 13
size: NA
J: TRBJ2-5

CDR3: CSVGGGQGVYGYTF
DNA: TGCAGCGTTGGGGGGGGACAGGGTGTATATGGCTACACCTTC
D: TRBD1
V: TRBV29-1
length: 14
size: few
J: TRBJ1-2

CDR3: CSAPGGGGGDYGYTF
DNA: TGCAGCGCTCCCGGTGGGGGAGGGGGTGACTATGGCTACACCTTC
D: NA
V: TRBV29-1
length: 15
size: NA
J: TRBJ1-2

CDR3: CASSLMASGGGYTF
DNA: TGTGCCAGCAGCTTAATGGCTTCGGGGGGAGGCTACACCTTC
D: NA
V: TRBV7-8
length: 14
size: NA
J: TRBJ1-2

CDR3: CASSLEETQYF
DNA: TGTGCCAGCAGTTTAGAGGAGACCCAGTACTTC
D: NA
V: TRBV28
length: 11
size: NA
J: TRBJ2-5

CDR3: CASSVGGQGLYEQYF
DNA: TGTGCCAGCAGCGTAGGAGGTCAGGGTTTGTACGAGCAGTACTTC
D: NA
V: TRBV9
length: 15
size: NA
J: TRBJ2-7

CDR3: CASSLRPKPYEQYF
DNA: TGTGCCAGCAGTTTACGCCCAAAGCCCTACGAGCAGTACTTC
D: NA
V: TRBV28
length: 14
size: NA
J: TRBJ2-7

CDR3: CASSIGTGLYEQYF
DNA: TGTGCCAGTAGTATCGGGACAGGGCTTTACGAGCAGTACTTC
D: TRBD1
V: TRBV19
length: 14
size: NA
J: TRBJ2-7

CDR3: CASTQQTSGRASDTQYF
DNA: TGTGCCTCAACCCAACAGACTAGCGGGAGGGCCTCAGATACGCAGTATTTT
D: TRBD2
V: TRBV30
length: 17
size: once
J: TRBJ2-3

CDR3: CASSSSFYEQYF
DNA: TGTGCCAGCAGTTCCTCCTTCTACGAGCAGTACTTC
D: NA
V: TRBV7-8
length: 12
size: NA
J: TRBJ2-7

CDR3: CASSLGPLAGGHNNEQFF
DNA: TGTGCCAGCAGCTTAGGCCCCTTAGCGGGAGGGCACAACAATGAGCAGTTCTTC
D: TRBD2
V: TRBV7-6
length: 18
size: NA
J: TRBJ2-1

CDR3: CAISDWGGEQYF
DNA: TGTGCCATCAGTGATTGGGGGGGCGAGCAGTACTTC
D: TRBD2
V: TRBV10-3
length: 12
size: NA
J: TRBJ2-7

CDR3: CASSPPGVTDTQYF
DNA: TGTGCCAGCTCACCCCCGGGGGTCACAGATACGCAGTATTTT
D: NA
V: TRBV18
length: 14
size: NA
J: TRBJ2-3

CDR3: CASHNRDSSYEQYF
DNA: TGCGCCAGCCACAACCGGGACAGCTCCTACGAGCAGTACTTC
D: TRBD1
V: TRBV5-1
length: 14
size: once
J: TRBJ2-7

CDR3: CASSIGPGVFNEQFF
DNA: TGTGCCAGTAGTATAGGACCGGGAGTTTTCAATGAGCAGTTCTTC
D: NA
V: TRBV19
length: 15
size: NA
J: TRBJ2-1

CDR3: CAWSETGIEKLFF
DNA: TGTGCCTGGAGTGAGACAGGGATAGAAAAACTGTTTTTT
D: TRBD1
V: TRBV30
length: 13
size: few
J: TRBJ1-4

CDR3: CASRTAEAEPQHF
DNA: TGTGCCAGCAGAACAGCGGAAGCGGAGCCCCAGCATTTT
D: NA
V: TRBV6-5
length: 13
size: NA
J: TRBJ1-5

CDR3: CASSDDYLYEQYF
DNA: TGTGCCAGCAGTGACGACTACCTCTACGAGCAGTACTTC
D: NA
V: TRBV6-1
length: 13
size: NA
J: TRBJ2-7

CDR3: CATSSHGTHSYNEQFF
DNA: TGTGCCACCAGCAGTCACGGGACTCACTCCTACAATGAGCAGTTCTTC
D: NA
V: TRBV15
length: 16
size: NA
J: TRBJ2-1

CDR3: CASSRGLAGEGETQYF
DNA: TGTGCTAGCAGCCGGGGACTAGCGGGAGAGGGAGAGACCCAGTACTTC
D: TRBD2
V: TRBV7-7
length: 16
size: NA
J: TRBJ2-5

CDR3: CASSSTIRGRGTGELFF
DNA: TGCGCCAGCAGCTCTACTATCAGGGGGCGCGGCACCGGGGAGCTGTTTTTT
D: TRBD1
V: TRBV5-1
length: 17
size: once
J: TRBJ2-2

CDR3: CASSENLANEQFF
DNA: TGCGCCAGCAGTGAGAATCTGGCAAATGAGCAGTTCTTC
D: NA
V: TRBV10-1
length: 13
size: NA
J: TRBJ2-1

CDR3: CASSIQGATDTQYF
DNA: TGTGCCAGTAGTATACAGGGGGCCACAGATACGCAGTATTTT
D: TRBD1
V: TRBV19
length: 14
size: NA
J: TRBJ2-3

CDR3: CASTKGSMNPVEYGYTF
DNA: TGCGCCAGCACCAAGGGGTCCATGAACCCGGTTGAATATGGCTACACCTTC
D: NA
V: TRBV5-1
length: 17
size: NA
J: TRBJ1-2

CDR3: CASSVRGGNTIYF
DNA: TGTGCCAGCAGCGTCCGGGGAGGAAACACCATATATTTT
D: NA
V: TRBV9
length: 13
size: NA
J: TRBJ1-3

CDR3: CASSLQGASNEKLFF
DNA: TGTGCCAGCAGTTTACAGGGGGCATCTAATGAAAAACTGTTTTTT
D: TRBD1
V: TRBV28
length: 15
size: NA
J: TRBJ1-4

CDR3: CATSDFSGRGGDTQYF
DNA: TGTGCCACCAGTGATTTTAGCGGGAGGGGGGGAGATACGCAGTATTTT
D: TRBD2
V: TRBV24-1
length: 16
size: NA
J: TRBJ2-3

CDR3: CATSDIGTGGPQETQYF
DNA: TGTGCCACCAGTGATATCGGGACAGGGGGCCCCCAAGAGACCCAGTACTTC
D: TRBD1
V: TRBV24-1
length: 17
size: NA
J: TRBJ2-5

CDR3: CASSSRGRGNSPLHF
DNA: TGTGCCAGCAGTTCCCGGGGTAGAGGCAATTCACCCCTCCACTTT
D: NA
V: TRBV27
length: 15
size: NA
J: TRBJ1-6

CDR3: CASSQVHSSSTDTQYF
DNA: TGCGCCAGCAGCCAAGTGCACAGTTCTAGCACAGATACGCAGTATTTT
D: NA
V: TRBV4-1
length: 16
size: NA
J: TRBJ2-3